This T cell receptor (beta chain) was recorded in a study of blood T cell repertoires in COVID-19. Comment on this clone: The same CDR3 can be traced to other DNA sequences in this sample.

Sequencing used immunoSEQ multiplex PCR; TCRdb keeps in-frame clones, though not all of them. The sample has around 190,000 clones, roughly 90% seen once. CDR3 length: 12 amino acids. From germline, CDR1 is KGHDR and CDR2 SFDVKD. V was cut by 0 bases and J by 6 bases, with 3 bases left in between. During active infection, Seattle patients enrolled and were then monitored through disease. This clonotype originated in a middle-aged man with COVID-19, enrolled during active disease. Input material: peripheral blood. This chain uses TRBV24-1 with TRBJ2-3; no definite D call. Here the CDR3 DNA reads TGTGCCACCAGTGATTTGAGCGATACGCAGTATTTT. It yields the protein CATSDLSDTQYF.